This T cell receptor beta chain was sequenced for a study of blood T cells in healthy people across ages. The V gene's germline CDR1 is LGHNA and CDR2 YSLEER. This CDR3 has 15 amino acids. Trimming removed 3 bases at V and 9 bases at J, with 18 bases between. This clonotype was seen more than once but under ten times. PCR was performed a second time for about 7 to 11 cycles using a sample-barcoded 5' primer and a J-beta primer mix. MiXCR, applied by TCRdb to the 5' RACE reads, yields one record per CDR3 protein. The repertoire holds over 450,000 distinct CDR3 sequences, with under 30% as singletons. Every participating donor contributed roughly 11 milliliters of peripheral blood through a draw. Isolated per sample were at least 7 million PBMCs. These data were also reused for a study on T cells of mothers and their children. That source adds: Related mother-child pairs shared marginally more repertoire than unrelated pairs, though not significantly.

The receptor comes from a boy aged 10-17 years in good health. This chain links TRBV4-3 with TRBJ2-1; D is uncertain. The sample taken for sequencing was blood. The CDR3 bases are TGCGCCAGCAGCCATGACTCCATTGAGCCATCTGAGCAGTTCTTC. This codes for CASSHDSIEPSEQFF.